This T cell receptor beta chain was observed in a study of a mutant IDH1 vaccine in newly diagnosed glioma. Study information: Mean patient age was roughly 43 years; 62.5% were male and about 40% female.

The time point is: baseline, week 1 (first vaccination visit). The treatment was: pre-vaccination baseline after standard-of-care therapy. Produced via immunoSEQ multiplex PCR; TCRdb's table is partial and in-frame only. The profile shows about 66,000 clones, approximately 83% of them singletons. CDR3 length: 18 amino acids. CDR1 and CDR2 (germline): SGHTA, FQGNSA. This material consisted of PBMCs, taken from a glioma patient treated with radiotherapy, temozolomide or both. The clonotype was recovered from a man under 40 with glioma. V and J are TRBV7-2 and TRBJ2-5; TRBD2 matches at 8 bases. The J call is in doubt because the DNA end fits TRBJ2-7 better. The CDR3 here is CASESLGGGPSLSYEQYF. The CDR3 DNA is TGTGCCAGCGAATCTCTAGGCGGGGGGCCCTCACTGTCCTACGAGCAGTACTTC.